A selection of T cell receptor beta chains follows, all from one sample in a study of T-cell reconstitution after alpha-beta-depleted transplantation in children. TCRdb re-analysed the PCR reads in MiXCR, keeping a single row per CDR3 protein. The data hold more than 400,000 distinct CDR3 sequences, with approximately 10% observed a single time. This sample comprised PBMCs, mostly from graft donor cells, obtained 180 days after TCRalphabeta/CD19-depleted stem cell transplant. Receptors were obtained from a female patient aged 2 to 10 who had a stem cell transplant for aplastic anemia, so the T cells may come from the graft donor. Each CDR3 is given with its conserved first and last residue. D genes are given only for firm matches.

v_gene: TRBV12-3/TRBV12-4; d_gene: .; j_gene: TRBJ1-5; CDR3aa: CASSSIRASNSNQPQHF
v_gene: TRBV7-2; d_gene: TRBD1; j_gene: TRBJ2-5; CDR3aa: CASSTRQGARETQYF
v_gene: TRBV5-1; d_gene: .; j_gene: TRBJ1-2; CDR3aa: CASSLAASRSYGYTF
v_gene: TRBV7-2; d_gene: .; j_gene: TRBJ2-5; CDR3aa: CASSLDSGGRQTQYF
v_gene: TRBV4-3; d_gene: TRBD1; j_gene: TRBJ2-7; CDR3aa: CASSRGQGSLSGEQYF
v_gene: TRBV6-1; d_gene: .; j_gene: TRBJ2-1; CDR3aa: CASSEIMDAYNEQFF
v_gene: TRBV20-1; d_gene: TRBD2; j_gene: TRBJ2-3; CDR3aa: CWARDMASGRGRKDTQYF
v_gene: TRBV20-1; d_gene: .; j_gene: TRBJ2-1; CDR3aa: CSARGERGEQFF
v_gene: TRBV28; d_gene: .; j_gene: TRBJ2-1; CDR3aa: CASSLSPPYGEQFF
v_gene: TRBV29-1; d_gene: .; j_gene: TRBJ1-1; CDR3aa: CSVHRVNTEAFF
v_gene: TRBV9; d_gene: .; j_gene: TRBJ2-5; CDR3aa: CASSVVGAGETQYF
v_gene: TRBV7-9; d_gene: TRBD1; j_gene: TRBJ2-2; CDR3aa: CASIPSGGGGELFF
v_gene: TRBV6-1; d_gene: TRBD1; j_gene: TRBJ2-1; CDR3aa: CASSSTGGNYNEQFF
v_gene: TRBV2; d_gene: .; j_gene: TRBJ2-1; CDR3aa: CASRGGFYNEQFF
v_gene: TRBV4-3; d_gene: .; j_gene: TRBJ2-3; CDR3aa: CASSRGSSIDTQYF
v_gene: TRBV4-3; d_gene: TRBD1; j_gene: TRBJ2-5; CDR3aa: CASSQETGGETQYF
v_gene: TRBV7-8; d_gene: .; j_gene: TRBJ1-1; CDR3aa: CASSFPRDDRVNTEAFF
v_gene: TRBV9; d_gene: .; j_gene: TRBJ2-3; CDR3aa: CASSGGSTDTQYF
v_gene: TRBV11-1; d_gene: .; j_gene: TRBJ1-2; CDR3aa: CASSSSYIGGAANYGYTF
v_gene: TRBV27; d_gene: TRBD1; j_gene: TRBJ1-2; CDR3aa: CASSSGTVHYGYTF
v_gene: TRBV7-9; d_gene: TRBD1; j_gene: TRBJ1-3; CDR3aa: CASSFGQGQNTIYF
v_gene: TRBV20-1; d_gene: .; j_gene: TRBJ2-2; CDR3aa: CSARDSGDTGELFF
v_gene: TRBV28; d_gene: TRBD1; j_gene: TRBJ1-5; CDR3aa: CASHLRGRHQPQHF
v_gene: TRBV14; d_gene: .; j_gene: TRBJ2-5; CDR3aa: CASSPVGSAVEGTQYF
v_gene: TRBV5-1; d_gene: TRBD2; j_gene: TRBJ2-7; CDR3aa: CASSLRPAGLNYEQYF
v_gene: TRBV4-3; d_gene: .; j_gene: TRBJ2-3; CDR3aa: CASSQERTGGGDTQYF
v_gene: TRBV20-1; d_gene: .; j_gene: TRBJ2-1; CDR3aa: CSEEGVRGPNEQFF
v_gene: TRBV11-2; d_gene: TRBD2; j_gene: TRBJ2-3; CDR3aa: CASSLLRLAGRSTDTQYF
v_gene: TRBV25-1; d_gene: .; j_gene: TRBJ1-5; CDR3aa: CASSELSNQPQHF
v_gene: TRBV5-4; d_gene: TRBD2; j_gene: TRBJ2-3; CDR3aa: CASSPALAGGPDTQYF
v_gene: TRBV15; d_gene: TRBD2; j_gene: TRBJ2-1; CDR3aa: CATSGRGLAGAYNEQFF
v_gene: TRBV14; d_gene: .; j_gene: TRBJ2-2; CDR3aa: CASSQAWAGWPGELFF
v_gene: TRBV12-3/TRBV12-4; d_gene: .; j_gene: TRBJ1-5; CDR3aa: CASSRRDTLAYSNQPQHF
v_gene: TRBV7-9; d_gene: .; j_gene: TRBJ2-6; CDR3aa: CASSPTATWAGANVLTF
v_gene: TRBV7-8; d_gene: TRBD1; j_gene: TRBJ2-7; CDR3aa: CASSSTHRGRESEEQYF
v_gene: TRBV7-2; d_gene: TRBD2; j_gene: TRBJ2-1; CDR3aa: CASIIPGLDAEQFF
v_gene: TRBV28; d_gene: .; j_gene: TRBJ2-7; CDR3aa: CASTLGQGGIEQYF
v_gene: TRBV3-1; d_gene: .; j_gene: TRBJ2-7; CDR3aa: CASSQGPPWRYEQYF
v_gene: TRBV10-3; d_gene: .; j_gene: TRBJ1-5; CDR3aa: CAISEGGRYSNQPQHF
v_gene: TRBV20-1; d_gene: .; j_gene: TRBJ2-5; CDR3aa: CSASPPGPLFETQYF
v_gene: TRBV28; d_gene: TRBD2; j_gene: TRBJ2-7; CDR3aa: CASRTSGIYEQYF
v_gene: TRBV5-1; d_gene: .; j_gene: TRBJ1-1; CDR3aa: CASSLSGPLQTEAFF